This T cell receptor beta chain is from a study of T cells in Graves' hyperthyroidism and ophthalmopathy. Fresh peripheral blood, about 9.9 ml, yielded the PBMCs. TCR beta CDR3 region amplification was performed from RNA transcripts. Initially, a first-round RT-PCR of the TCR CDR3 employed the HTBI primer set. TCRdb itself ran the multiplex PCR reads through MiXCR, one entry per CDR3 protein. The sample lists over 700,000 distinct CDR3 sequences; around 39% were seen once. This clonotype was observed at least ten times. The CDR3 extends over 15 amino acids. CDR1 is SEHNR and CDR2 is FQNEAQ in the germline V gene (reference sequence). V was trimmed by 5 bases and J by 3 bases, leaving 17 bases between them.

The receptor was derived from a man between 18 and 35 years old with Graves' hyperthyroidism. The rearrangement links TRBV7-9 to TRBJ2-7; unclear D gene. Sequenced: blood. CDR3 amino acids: CASSLSTALLYEQYF. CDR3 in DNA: TGTGCCAGCAGCCTCTCGACGGCCCTTCTCTACGAGCAGTACTTC.